Below are 29 T cell receptor delta chains sequenced from a single sample in a study of γδ T cells in repeated Plasmodium falciparum infection. Flow sorting of PBMC yielded separate Vgamma9/Vdelta2+ and Vdelta2-negative gammadelta T cell populations for bulk repertoire analysis. TCRdb reanalyzed the multiplex PCR reads using CATT. The sample contains 53,000 or so delta-chain clones, more than 1.5% of which appear only once. Sequenced sample: gamma-delta T cells from blood. These receptors came from a pool of human donors (malaria-infected and uninfected, not separated).

This clone was observed a few times. With only one base between it and a far larger clone, this is likely a read error. The same CDR3 arises from other DNA sequences in this sample as well. The J gene is TRDJ1, the V gene TRDV3; 7 nucleotides agree with TRDD2. Per germline, CDR1 TVYSNPD and CDR2 GDNSRS (reference sequence). CDR3 length equals 23 residues. Losses at the gene ends were 2 bases for V and 0 bases for J; bases not matched to a gene: 33. The CDR3 coding sequence is TGTGCCTTTCCCATTCCTACAATCTCGGCGAAGCATAGATACCGCATGTACACCGATAAACTCATCTTT. The encoded protein is CAFPIPTISAKHRYRMYTDKLIF.

This clone has only a few counts. A read error likely explains why the TCRdb protein, taken from a much larger clone, differs from this DNA's translation at residue 14; the protein shown is translated from the DNA. The genes are TRDV1 and TRDJ1; possible D gene TRDD3, 6 bases. The CDR3 runs 20 residues. Germline CDR1 and CDR2: TSWWSYY and QGS. V was pared by 4 bases and J by 0 bases, with 27 bases between. CDR3 amino acids: CALGGRPPSFTGSHTDKLIF. CDR3 in DNA: TGTGCTCTTGGGGGACGGCCTCCCTCCTTTACTGGGAGTCACACCGATAAACTCATCTTT.

Ten or more counts support this clone. TCRdb assigns this DNA the protein of a much larger clone, which departs from its translation at residue 10; this likely reflects a read error, and the protein shown comes from translating the DNA. This chain links TRDV2 with TRDJ3; unclear D gene. Matching the DNA to germline supplied the J gene, which TCRdb does not give. The V gene lost 2 bases and the J gene lost 2 bases, with 15 bases spanning the gap. The CDR3 extends over 18 amino acids. From germline, CDR1 is GEAIGNYY and CDR2 EKD. In DNA, the CDR3 is TGTGCCTGTGACAAGGTACCCAATCTCCCCTGGGACACCCGACAGATGTTTTTC. Translated: CACDKVPNLPWDTRQMFF.

Note on this clone: This likely stems from a read error, as it lies one base from a far larger clone. Other nucleotide sequences from this sample produce the same CDR3. The rearrangement joins TRDV2 to TRDJ1; 11 nucleotides match TRDD3. Since TCRdb gives no J gene, matching the DNA to germline was used here to assign it. CDR1 GEAIGNYY and CDR2 EKD come from the germline V gene. Losses at the gene ends were 0 bases for V and 0 bases for J; bases not matched to a gene: 14. The CDR3 spans 20 residues. CDR3 residues: CACDTVGGGYGEPYTDKLIF. DNA of the CDR3: TGTGCCTGTGACACCGTCGGTGGGGGATACGGGGAACCGTACACCGATAAACTCATCTTT.

With regard to this clone: Only one base separates this from a far larger clonotype, so it likely reflects a read error. This specimen includes other DNA sequences encoding the same CDR3. The CDR3 loop reads CALGEPVLQTGGQINSWDTRQMFF. The CDR3 nucleotides read TGTGCTCTTGGGGAACCGGTCCTTCAAACTGGGGGCCAGATCAACTCCTGGGACACCCGACAGATGTTCTTC. There is no J gene call, but TRDV1 is given as the V gene; the DNA was not compared with TRDD3, the D call given in the table. The CDR3 spans 24 residues. Germline V gene lookup returns CDR1 TSWWSYY and CDR2 QGS.

At least ten counts were recorded for this clone. TCRdb's listed protein matches a much larger clone and diverges from this DNA's translation at residue 7, likely through a read error; the protein shown comes from the DNA. The rearrangement joins TRDV1 to TRDJ1; 11 bases agree with TRDD3. TCRdb offers no J gene call, so here the DNA was matched to germline to obtain one. V was pared by 3 bases and J by 0 bases, with 33 bases of the junction left unmatched. Germline values: CDR1 TSWWSYY, CDR2 QGS. The CDR3 extends over 26 amino acids. In nucleotides, the CDR3 is TGTGCTCTTGGGGAGTCTTCTACCTTCCTACAAGCCCCATACTGGGGGATAGACCAGAACACCGATAAACTCATCTTT. Encoded protein: CALGESSTFLQAPYWGIDQNTDKLIF.

This clone was counted many times. The TCRdb record carries a much larger clone's protein, which differs from this DNA's translation at residue 21; a read error is the likely cause, and the protein listed here is the DNA translation. J gene calling gave no result, while the V gene is TRAV38-2/DV8; the table's D call TRDD3 went unverified against the DNA. Germline CDR1 is TSESDYY and CDR2 is QEAYKQQN. The CDR3 consists of 23 residues. The CDR3 here is CAYRSYFLRMSGGPRKRTDKPIF. CDR3 bases: TGTGCTTATAGGAGTTACTTCCTACGGATGAGTGGGGGACCCCGTAAGAGAACCGATAAACCCATCTTT.

A few counts support this clone. This sequence is one base from a far larger clone and is likely a read error. This sample also contains other DNA sequences that code for the same CDR3. The CDR3 DNA is TGTGCTCTTGGGGAACCACAGTTTTTTACTGGGGGACGTTATCGGACAGCACAACTCTTCTTT. Protein: CALGEPQFFTGGRYRTAQLFF. The chain joins TRDV1 to TRDJ2, with TRDD3 identical over 9 bases. TCRdb records no J gene; here it was assigned by comparing the DNA to germline. The germline V gene has CDR1 TSWWSYY and CDR2 QGS. The CDR3 loop spans 21 amino acids. The V gene end was trimmed by 1 base and the J gene end by 4 bases; junction bases not matched to a gene: 19.

As to this clone: This DNA's translation and the protein TCRdb lists, from a much larger clone, do not match at residue 8, likely due to a read error; the protein shown is translated from the DNA. V and J are TRDV1 and TRDJ2, with TRDD3 as a possible D gene (5 bases). Germline matching of the DNA provided the J gene here, since TCRdb leaves it blank. Germline values: CDR1 TSWWSYY, CDR2 QGS. The CDR3 runs to 21 residues. The V end lost 0 bases, the J end lost 0 bases, and 23 bases lay between the germline ends. CDR3 DNA sequence: TGTGCTCTTGGGGAACTGACCTCGAAACGGCCACTCTGGGCTTTGACAGCACAACTCTTCTTT. Its protein product is CALGELTSKRPLWALTAQLFF.

This clone came up many times. Other nucleotide sequences from this sample produce the same CDR3. The chain employs TRDV1 and TRDJ1, with TRDD3 identical over 13 bases. V lost 0 bases, J lost 2 bases, and 24 bases stayed unmatched. The CDR3 is 24 amino acids. Germline V lookup: CDR1 TSWWSYY, CDR2 QGS. The CDR3 protein is CALGELFSFPPIGYWGIRTDKLIF. The CDR3 bases are TGTGCTCTTGGGGAACTTTTTTCCTTCCCGCCAATTGGGTACTGGGGGATACGTACCGATAAACTCATCTTT.

This clone was recorded a few times. With only one base between it and a far larger clone, this is likely a read error. Other DNA sequences within the sample encode an identical CDR3. The chain is built from TRDV3 and TRDJ1; D unresolved. Germline CDR1 is TVYSNPD and CDR2 is GDNSRS (reference sequence). The CDR3 has 15 amino acids. The V end lost 5 bases, the J end lost 0 bases, and 19 bases lay between the germline ends. The CDR3 region is CAVNLVLSYTDKLIF. CDR3 bases: TGTGCCGTAAATTTGGTTCTCTCGTACACCGATAAACTCATCTTT.

To note about this clone: A read error likely explains why the TCRdb protein, taken from a much larger clone, differs from this DNA's translation at residue 5; the protein shown is translated from the DNA. The chain joins TRDV2 to TRDJ1, with 11 bases lining up with TRDD3. Here the J gene came from matching the DNA to germline, since TCRdb omits it. Germline trimming cut 2 bases from V and 0 bases from J; bases unmatched to any gene: 28. The CDR3 has 24 amino acids. Germline-derived CDR1 and CDR2 are GEAIGNYY and EKD. CDR3 in amino acids: CACDIVIPYSDWGIGTNYTDKLIF. The DNA of the CDR3 is TGTGCCTGTGACATCGTTATCCCTTACTCAGACTGGGGGATAGGAACGAATTACACCGATAAACTCATCTTT.

This clone was seen repeatedly, ten times or more. A far larger clone lies a single base away; this is likely a read error. This rearrangement joins TRDV2 to TRDJ1; TRDD3 matches at 8 bases. This CDR3 is built from 24 residues. CDR1 is GEAIGNYY, CDR2 EKD, per germline. After removal of 0 bases from V and 1 base from J, the junction contained 30 bases not matched to a gene. CDR3 DNA sequence: TGTGCCTGTGACACCGTTGTACTGGGGGGTACGGGTGTCTCGCCTAGGGCATCCACCGATAAACTCATCTTT. Translation: CACDTVVLGGTGVSPRASTDKLIF.

This clone was picked up a small number of times. This likely traces to a read error, being one base from a far larger clone. This sample includes further DNA sequences coding for the same CDR3. The V and J genes are TRDV1 and TRDJ1; TRDD3 might be the D (7 bases). In the absence of a J gene in TCRdb, the DNA was matched to germline to assign it here. CDR3 length: 24 residues. Germline V gene data show CDR1 as TSWWSYY and CDR2 as QGS. This CDR3 reads CALGTNGGRPSKILGIKYTDKLIF. As DNA, the CDR3 is TGTGCCCTTGGGACGAACGGAGGGAGGCCTTCCAAAATACTGGGGATAAAGTACACCGATAAACTCATCTTT.

This clone turned up a few times. A read error is likely here: a far larger clone is one base away. Other nucleotide sequences from this sample produce the same CDR3. J is TRDJ1 and V is TRDV1, with D tentatively TRDD3 (6 bases). In the absence of a J gene in TCRdb, the DNA was matched to germline to assign it here. The CDR3 contains 15 residues. The V gene lost 5 bases and the J gene lost 2 bases, with 15 bases spanning the gap. Per germline, CDR1 TSWWSYY and CDR2 QGS. This CDR3 reads CALGSLGGGTDKLIF. Here the CDR3 DNA reads TGTGCTCTTGGGTCCCTCGGGGGAGGGACCGATAAACTCATCTTT.

To note about this clone: TCRdb's protein, taken from a much larger clone, differs from this DNA's translation at residue 6, likely owing to a read error; the protein displayed comes from the DNA. The chain links TRDV3 to TRDJ1, with D perhaps given as TRDD2 or TRDD3 (5 bases each). The J gene is not listed in TCRdb, so it was assigned here from a DNA match to germline. Germline loops: CDR1 TVYSNPD, CDR2 GDNSRS (reference sequence). Deletions cut 0 bases from V and 1 base from J, with 21 bases between. The CDR3 runs 17 residues. The CDR3 loop is CAFSRALLWGITDKLIF. The CDR3 bases are TGTGCCTTTAGTAGGGCCCTACTGTGGGGAATCACCGATAAACTCATCTTT. The whole variable domain, filled in from reference TRDV3 and TRDJ1, reads CDKVTQSSPDQTVASGSEVVLLCTYDTVYSNPDLFWYRIRPDYSFQFVFYGDNSRSEGADFTQGRFSVKHILTQKAFHLVISPVRTEDSATYYCAFSRALLWGITDKLIFGKGTRVTVEP.

This clone appeared many times. The protein TCRdb gives is from a much larger clone and does not agree with this DNA's translation at residue 13, likely a read error; the protein shown here comes from the DNA. The chain recombines TRDV1 with TRDJ1; 9 nucleotides align to TRDD3. Trimming at V came to 3 bases and at J to 4 bases, leaving 30 bases not matched to a gene. The CDR3 covers 23 residues. Germline CDR1 TSWWSYY, CDR2 QGS. The CDR3 reads CALGDTLQFSYVWGIVTYDKLIF. The CDR3 DNA follows: TGTGCTCTTGGGGACACCTTACAGTTTTCCTACGTCTGGGGGATCGTAACTTACGATAAACTCATCTTT.

This clone was seen only a few times. A far larger clone is just one base off, so this is likely a read error. The same CDR3 also results from other DNA sequences found in this sample. This chain uses TRDV1 with TRDJ1, with a tentative D call TRDD3 (5 bases). The CDR3 is made up of 13 amino acids. In germline, CDR1 is TSWWSYY, CDR2 QGS. For the CDR3, the DNA is TGTGCTCTAGGGGAATTTCCGGCCGATAAACTCATCTTT. Translation gives CALGEFPADKLIF.

Only a few counts were recorded for this clone. The protein in TCRdb stems from a much larger clone and differs at residue 19 from this DNA's translation, likely a read error; here the protein is translated from the DNA. The chain uses TRDV1 and TRDJ1, with 13 nucleotides matching TRDD3. As TCRdb names no J gene, one was assigned here on the basis of a DNA match to germline. Germline V lookup: CDR1 TSWWSYY, CDR2 QGS. The CDR3 spans 23 residues. The CDR3 loop reads CALGDPTPSRTGGYAGYTEKLIF. In DNA form, the CDR3 reads TGTGCTCTTGGGGACCCGACCCCATCCCGTACTGGGGGATACGCGGGGTACACCGAGAAACTCATCTTT.

This clone was recorded at least ten times. With a far larger clone one base away, a read error is the likely cause. Distinct nucleotide sequences in the sample also encode this CDR3. This chain's CDR3 is CALPLVLTDKLIF. In DNA form, the CDR3 reads TGTGCCCTTCCTCTTGTCCTAACCGATAAACTCATCTTT. The chain couples TRDV3 to TRDJ1; possibly TRDD2 for D (6 bases). The J gene, missing from TCRdb, was assigned here through DNA to germline matching. The germline gives CDR1 TVYSNPD, CDR2 GDNSRS (reference sequence). Deletions cut 5 bases from V and 2 bases from J, with 15 bases between. The CDR3 contains 13 residues.

As concerns this clone: TCRdb records a much larger clone's protein for this DNA, with a difference at residue 12 that likely arises from a read error; the protein given is the translation of the DNA. The chain has TRDV3 and TRDJ1; D is uncertain. The J gene, missing from TCRdb, was assigned here through DNA to germline matching. CDR3 length: 17 residues. Trimming pared 2 bases from V and 3 bases from J, leaving 25 bases between. Germline V CDR1 and CDR2: TVYSNPD, GDNSRS (reference sequence). The CDR3 DNA reads TGTGCCTTTCTTAGCCATAACCCTAAAGGAGAAGCCGATAAACTCATCTTT. As protein: CAFLSHNPKGEADKLIF.

On this clone: This probably arose from a read error, given a far larger clone one base away. The same CDR3 can be traced to other DNA sequences in this sample. The chain links TRDV1 to TRDJ1, with 10 bases fitting TRDD3. The CDR3 has 20 residues. From germline, CDR1 is TSWWSYY and CDR2 QGS. The CDR3 loop is CALGDLSRGRLWTGGCRLIF. In DNA form, the CDR3 reads TGTGCTCTTGGGGACCTAAGTAGGGGGCGTTTATGGACTGGGGGATGTAGGCTCATTTTT.

This clone has just a few counts. The TCRdb protein, from a much larger clone, departs from this DNA's translation at residue 5, likely by read error; the protein shown derives from the DNA. This chain joins TRDV1 and TRDJ1, with 12 bases identical to TRDD3. The J gene comes from matching the DNA to germline here; TCRdb lacks it. This CDR3 is built from 20 residues. CDR1 TSWWSYY and CDR2 QGS come from the germline V gene. V lost 7 bases and J lost 0; bases outside the gene matches: 18. The CDR3 nucleotides are TGTGCTCTTGACGAGCGGCCTGGGGGATACGGCGTTTCGTACACCGATAAACTCATCTTT. Its translation is CALDERPGGYGVSYTDKLIF.

This clone has at least ten counts. TCRdb's protein for this DNA is that of a much larger clone and differs from the translation at residue 7, likely a read error; the protein shown is the DNA translation. The CDR3 region has the DNA TGTGCCTGTGACTCCGTGGAGGATAGGAGCTCCTGGGACACCCGACAGATGTTTTTC. Translated: CACDSVEDRSSWDTRQMFF. The chain combines TRDV2 with TRDJ3; possibly TRDD3 for D (5 bases). The J gene, missing from TCRdb, was assigned here through DNA to germline matching. CDR3 size: 19 residues. The germline gives CDR1 GEAIGNYY, CDR2 EKD. Trimming pared 3 bases from V and 0 bases from J, leaving 17 bases between.

There are many counts of this clone. A far larger clone is just one base off, so this is likely a read error. Distinct nucleotide sequences in the sample also encode this CDR3. The chain carries TRDV1 and TRDJ2, with TRDD3 matching over 12 bases. CDR1 is TSWWSYY, CDR2 QGS, per germline. Losses at the gene ends were 6 bases for V and 2 bases for J; bases not matched to a gene: 25. The CDR3 sequence is 23 residues long. In DNA form, the CDR3 reads TGTGCTCTTGGAAAAAGATTAGGCCTACCGCACTGGGGGATACCGGTCTTGACAGCACAACTCTTCTTT. This translates into CALGKRLGLPHWGIPVLTAQLFF.

This clone was recorded many times. It is likely a read error: a sequence one base away is far more abundant. Within the sample, other DNA sequences also encode this same CDR3. V usage is TRDV1 and J usage is TRDJ1, with TRDD2 matching over 9 bases. This CDR3 contains 22 residues. Germline CDR1 is TSWWSYY and CDR2 is QGS. CDR3 in DNA: TGTGCTCTGGGGGGTCCCGCCTTCCTACGAAACTGGGGATGGAGGTACACCGATAAACTCATCTTT. Protein sequence: CALGGPAFLRNWGWRYTDKLIF.

On this clone: This DNA translates differently at residue 9 from the TCRdb protein, which is that of a much larger clone; a read error is likely, and the protein shown is the DNA's own translation. The chain recombines TRDV1 with TRDJ1; D not resolved. Germline CDR1 reads TSWWSYY; CDR2 reads QGS. This CDR3 region has 13 residues. This CDR3 reads CALGELYTAKLIF. The CDR3 DNA sequence: TGTGCTCTTGGGGAACTGTACACCGCTAAACTCATCTTT.

This clone occurred many times. With a far larger clone one base away, a read error is the likely cause. Other DNA sequences in this specimen translate into the identical CDR3. The chain couples TRDV1 to TRDJ1; 9 bases are shared with TRDD3. The J gene is not listed in TCRdb, so it was assigned here from a DNA match to germline. CDR1 and CDR2 (germline): TSWWSYY, QGS. The CDR3 runs 19 residues. With V trimmed by 5 bases and J by 7 bases, 23 bases remained unmatched. The CDR3 sequence: CALGWFLHYTGGYRGKLIF. The DNA for the CDR3 is TGTGCTCTTGGGTGGTTCCTACACTACACGGGGGGATACAGGGGTAAACTCATCTTT.

Points on this clone: The mismatch at residue 15 between this DNA's translation and the TCRdb protein of a much larger clone likely reflects a read error; the protein shown is translated from the DNA. The V and J genes are TRDV3 and TRDJ1; TRDD3 matches 11 bases. The J gene, missing from TCRdb, was assigned here through DNA to germline matching. There are 21 residues in the CDR3. Germline loops: CDR1 TVYSNPD, CDR2 GDNSRS (reference sequence). The junction had 26 bases not matched to a gene; V was cut back by 2 bases and J by 3 bases. The CDR3 reads CAFETWPSAYSGGYDSDKLIF. In nucleotides, the CDR3 is TGTGCCTTTGAGACTTGGCCTTCCGCCTATAGTGGGGGATACGACTCCGATAAACTCATCTTT.